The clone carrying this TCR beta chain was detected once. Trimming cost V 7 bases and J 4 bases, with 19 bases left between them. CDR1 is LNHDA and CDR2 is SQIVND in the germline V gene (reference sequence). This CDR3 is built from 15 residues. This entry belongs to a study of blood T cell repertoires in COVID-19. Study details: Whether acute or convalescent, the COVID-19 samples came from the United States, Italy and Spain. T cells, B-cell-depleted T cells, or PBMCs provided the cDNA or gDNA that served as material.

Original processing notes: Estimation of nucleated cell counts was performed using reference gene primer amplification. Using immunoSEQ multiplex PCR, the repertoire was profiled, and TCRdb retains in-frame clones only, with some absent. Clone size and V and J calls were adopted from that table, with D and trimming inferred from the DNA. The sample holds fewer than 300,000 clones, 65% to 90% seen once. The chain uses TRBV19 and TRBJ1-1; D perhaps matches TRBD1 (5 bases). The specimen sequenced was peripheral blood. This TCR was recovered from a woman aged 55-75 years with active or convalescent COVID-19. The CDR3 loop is CASTSRGAVGTEAFF. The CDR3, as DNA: TGTGCCAGTACCTCACGCGGGGCGGTGGGCACTGAAGCTTTCTTT. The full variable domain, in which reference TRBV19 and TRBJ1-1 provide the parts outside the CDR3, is DGGITQSPKYLFRKEGQNVTLSCEQNLNHDAMYWYRQDPGQGLRLIYYSQIVNDFQKGDIAEGYSVSREKKESFPLTVTSAQKNPTAFYLCASTSRGAVGTEAFFGQGTRLTVV.